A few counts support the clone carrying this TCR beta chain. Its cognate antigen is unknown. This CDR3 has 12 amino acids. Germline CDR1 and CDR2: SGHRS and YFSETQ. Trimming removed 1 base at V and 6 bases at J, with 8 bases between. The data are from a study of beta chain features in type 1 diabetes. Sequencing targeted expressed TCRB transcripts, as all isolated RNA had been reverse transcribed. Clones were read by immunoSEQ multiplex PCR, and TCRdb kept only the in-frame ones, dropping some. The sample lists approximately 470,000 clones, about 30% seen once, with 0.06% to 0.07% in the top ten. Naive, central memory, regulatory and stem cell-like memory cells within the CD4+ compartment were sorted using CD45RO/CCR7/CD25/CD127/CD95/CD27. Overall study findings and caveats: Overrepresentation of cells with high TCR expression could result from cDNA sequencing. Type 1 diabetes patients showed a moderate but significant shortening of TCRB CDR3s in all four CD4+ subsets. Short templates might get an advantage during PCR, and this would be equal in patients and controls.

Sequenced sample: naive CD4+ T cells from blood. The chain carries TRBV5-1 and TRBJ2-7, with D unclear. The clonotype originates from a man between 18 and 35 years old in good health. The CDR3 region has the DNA TGCGCCAGCAGCTTGAACTACGGCGAGCAGTACTTC. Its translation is CASSLNYGEQYF.